The following is a T cell receptor (beta chain) sequence with its context. Generated by immunoSEQ multiplex PCR, the TCRdb table keeps only in-frame clones and is missing some. Altogether approximately 200,000 clones are present, roughly 89% being singletons, with the ten largest covering around 2.3%. Membership in each cohort depended on participant-reported clinical history. These data come from a study of blood T cell repertoires in COVID-19. CDR3 length: 16 residues. Trimming at V came to 0 bases and at J to 0 bases, leaving 3 bases not matched to a gene. Germline values: CDR1 SGHKS, CDR2 YYEKEE (reference sequence).

This sequence joins TRBV5-5 and TRBJ2-5, with 9 positions matching TRBD2. What was sequenced was PBMCs or T cells enriched from blood (not recorded which). This TCR came from a woman between 35 and 50 years old with acute COVID-19. Here the CDR3 DNA reads TGTGCCAGCAGCTTGGATGGCGGGGGGGACCAAGAGACCCAGTACTTC. Translation: CASSLDGGGDQETQYF.